One T cell receptor (beta chain) is described in this entry. The same CDR3 is also encoded by other DNA sequences in this sample. The sample is drawn from a study of OX40 agonist ivuxolimab in advanced cancers. About the research overall: Among those enrolled, mean age was about 62 years (range 23 to 79) and 75% to 85% were male.

CDR1 MNHEY and CDR2 SVGAGI come from the germline V gene. Trimming left V 2 bases short and J 0 bases short, with 9 bases between. The CDR3 sequence is 15 residues long. Profiled with immunoSEQ multiplex PCR; TCRdb holds only in-frame clones, not every one. The table has roughly 100,000 clones, approximately 93% seen once. This specimen consisted of CD4+ or CD8+ T cells sorted from blood, obtained in a trial of the OX40 agonist ivuxolimab. This chain connects TRBV6-5 to TRBJ2-3; D call uncertain. The receptor comes from an adult with an advanced solid tumor such as melanoma, head and neck, liver or kidney cancer. In DNA, the CDR3 is TGTGCCAGCAGTTACGGGCCCGGGAGCACAGATACGCAGTATTTT. Translated, it gives CASSYGPGSTDTQYF.